A selection of T cell receptor beta chains follows, all from one sample in a study of blood T cell repertoires in COVID-19. The assay was immunoSEQ multiplex PCR, and TCRdb's table has in-frame clones only and misses some. The top ten clones hold around 12% of a sample with 250,000 to 300,000 clones, approximately 87% of them seen once. Sequencing was carried out using peripheral blood. All receptors come from a woman aged 25-40 years with COVID-19, enrolled during active disease. Each CDR3 is given with its conserved first and last residue. A D gene is named only where the DNA matches it firmly. Clone size appears in some rows only: once, few, many, or a class for an expanded clone.

TRBJ2-7 TRBD1 TRBV6-5 . CASSSDRAPAEQYF TGTGCCAGCAGTTCGGACAGGGCACCCGCCGAGCAGTACTTC
TRBJ1-4 . TRBV7-2 . CASSSRRVRKLFF TGTGCCAGCAGCTCTCGAAGAGTGAGAAAACTGTTTTTT
TRBJ1-4 TRBD1 TRBV6-5 . CASRGQSNEKLFF TGTGCCAGCAGGGGACAGTCAAATGAAAAACTGTTTTTT
TRBJ2-2 TRBD2 TRBV4-1 . CASSLLSGGNGELFF TGCGCCAGCAGCCTCTTGAGCGGGGGTAACGGGGAGCTGTTTTTT
TRBJ2-4 . TRBV6-5 . CASMNYMGRNIQYF TGTGCCAGCATGAATTACATGGGGCGAAACATTCAGTACTTC
TRBJ2-7 . TRBV7-9 . CASSFPGYEQYF TGTGCCAGCAGCTTTCCGGGCTACGAGCAGTACTTC
TRBJ2-1 . TRBV6-5 . CASRVGGGRYEQFF TGTGCCAGCAGGGTGGGGGGGGGCCGGTATGAGCAGTTCTTC
TRBJ1-5 . TRBV18 . CASSPPGAMGNQPQHF TGTGCCAGCTCACCACCGGGGGCCATGGGCAATCAGCCCCAGCATTTT
TRBJ2-7 TRBD1 TRBV9 . CASSEATGVIVYEQYF TGTGCCAGCAGCGAGGCGACAGGGGTAATAGTCTACGAGCAGTACTTC
TRBJ2-3 TRBD2 TRBV2 . CASSVYSGGGEDTQYF TGTGCCAGCAGTGTTTATAGCGGGGGGGGCGAGGATACGCAGTATTTT
TRBJ2-1 TRBD2 TRBV14 . CASSQASLGTSSYNEQFF TGTGCCAGCAGCCAAGCAAGTCTTGGGACTAGCTCCTACAATGAGCAGTTCTTC
TRBJ1-1 . TRBV27 . CASSFFGATEAFF TGTGCCAGCAGTTTTTTCGGAGCCACTGAAGCTTTCTTT
TRBJ2-7 TRBD1 TRBV6-5 . CASSYTGQSTYEQYF TGTGCCAGCAGTTACACGGGACAGAGTACCTACGAGCAGTACTTC
TRBJ2-1 . TRBV18 . CASSPNRGGPKPGNEQFF TGTGCCAGCTCACCGAACAGGGGGGGGCCCAAACCGGGCAATGAGCAGTTCTTC
TRBJ1-1 . TRBV2 . CASSTGEAFF TGTGCCAGCAGCACAGGGGAAGCTTTCTTT
TRBJ2-7 . TRBV19 . CASSIGQSIYEQYF TGTGCCAGTAGTATTGGTCAGTCGATCTACGAGCAGTACTTC
TRBJ2-2 TRBD1 TRBV2 . CASRANRGNTGELFF TGTGCCAGCAGGGCGAACAGGGGGAACACCGGGGAGCTGTTTTTT
TRBJ2-3 TRBD2 TRBV4-2 few CASSQGGGASDTQYF TGTGCCAGCAGCCAAGGCGGGGGGGCCTCAGATACGCAGTATTTT
TRBJ1-6 . TRBV5-1 . CASSLAWSRNSPLHF TGCGCCAGCAGCTTGGCGTGGAGTCGGAATTCACCCCTCCACTTT
TRBJ1-2 TRBD1 TRBV5-4 . CASNNRQGVAYGYTF TGTGCCAGCAACAACAGACAGGGGGTGGCCTATGGCTACACCTTC
TRBJ1-5 . TRBV18 once CASSPSRARDGSNQPQHF TGTGCCAGCTCACCTAGTAGGGCGCGGGATGGGAGCAATCAGCCCCAGCATTTT
TRBJ2-3 . TRBV5-1 . CASSGGGADTQYF TGCGCCAGCAGCGGGGGGGGCGCAGATACGCAGTATTTT
TRBJ2-1 . TRBV1 once CTSSQRREDFNEQFF TGCACCAGCAGCCAACGTAGGGAGGATTTCAATGAGCAGTTCTTC
TRBJ2-2 TRBD1 TRBV29-1 . CSVEKGARIGELFF TGCAGCGTTGAAAAGGGGGCGCGCATCGGGGAGCTGTTTTTT
TRBJ2-6 . TRBV5-1 . CASSSGFSGANVLTF TGCGCCAGCAGCTCCGGGTTCTCTGGGGCCAACGTCCTGACTTTC
TRBJ2-5 TRBD1 TRBV18 . CASSPTTGGRETQYF TGTGCCAGCTCACCCACGACAGGGGGTCGAGAGACCCAGTACTTC
TRBJ2-7 . TRBV5-1 once CASSIGGYEQYF TGCGCCAGCAGCATCGGAGGCTACGAGCAGTACTTC
TRBJ2-7 . TRBV30 once CAWSALEEQYF TGTGCCTGGAGTGCTCTGGAGGAGCAGTACTTC
TRBJ2-1 TRBD1 TRBV11-2 . CASSLLTGGSYNEQFF TGTGCCAGCAGCTTACTGACAGGGGGCTCCTACAATGAGCAGTTCTTC
TRBJ2-1 TRBD2 TRBV7-9 . CASSATLAGGLYEQFF TGTGCCAGCAGCGCTACTTTAGCGGGGGGGTTATATGAGCAGTTCTTC
TRBJ2-7 . TRBV30 . CAGDYSSYEQYF TGTGCCGGAGACTACAGCTCCTACGAGCAGTACTTC
TRBJ2-1 TRBD1 TRBV15 . CATSPSSTGTGSYNEQFF TGTGCCACCAGCCCGAGCTCGACAGGGACGGGCTCCTACAATGAGCAGTTCTTC